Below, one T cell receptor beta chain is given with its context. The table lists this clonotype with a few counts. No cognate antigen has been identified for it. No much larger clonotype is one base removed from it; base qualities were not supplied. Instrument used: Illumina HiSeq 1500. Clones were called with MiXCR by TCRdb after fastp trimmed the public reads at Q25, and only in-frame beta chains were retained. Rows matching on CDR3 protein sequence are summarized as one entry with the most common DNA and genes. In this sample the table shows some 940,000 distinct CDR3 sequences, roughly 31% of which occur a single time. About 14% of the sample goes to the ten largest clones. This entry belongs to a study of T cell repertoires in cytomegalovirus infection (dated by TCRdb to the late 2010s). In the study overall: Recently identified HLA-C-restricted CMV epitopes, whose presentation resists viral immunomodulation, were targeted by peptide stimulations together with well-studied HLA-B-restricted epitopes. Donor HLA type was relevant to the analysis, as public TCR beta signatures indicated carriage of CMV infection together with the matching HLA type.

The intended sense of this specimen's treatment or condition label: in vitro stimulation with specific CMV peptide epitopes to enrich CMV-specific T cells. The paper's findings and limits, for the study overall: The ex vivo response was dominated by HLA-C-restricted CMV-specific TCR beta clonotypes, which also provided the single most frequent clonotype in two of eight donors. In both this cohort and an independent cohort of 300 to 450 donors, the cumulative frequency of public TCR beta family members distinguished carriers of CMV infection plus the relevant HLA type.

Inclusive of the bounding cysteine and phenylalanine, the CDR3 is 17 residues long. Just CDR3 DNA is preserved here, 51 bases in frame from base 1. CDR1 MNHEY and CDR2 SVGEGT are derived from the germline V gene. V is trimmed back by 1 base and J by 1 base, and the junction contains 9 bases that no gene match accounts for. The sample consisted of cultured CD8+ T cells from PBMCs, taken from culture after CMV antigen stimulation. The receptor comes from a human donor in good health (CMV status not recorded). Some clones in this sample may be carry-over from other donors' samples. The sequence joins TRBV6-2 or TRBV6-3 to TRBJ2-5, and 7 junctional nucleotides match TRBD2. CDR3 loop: CASSYLRSSGFQETQYF. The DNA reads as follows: TGTGCCAGCAGTTACTTGAGGTCTAGCGGCTTCCAAGAGACCCAGTACTTC.